This TCR beta chain was recorded in a study of T cell repertoires in cytomegalovirus infection. Notes on the study in general: Summed public TCR beta family frequency identified CMV carriers bearing the relevant HLA.

TCRdb reprocessed the reads with MiXCR, giving one entry per CDR3 protein. The sample has 110,000 or so distinct CDR3 sequences; 25% to 35% are singletons. This CDR3 region has 13 residues. V gave up 5 bases and J gave up 4 bases, with 12 bases separating them. A note on this clonotype: Its antigen is not identified. It may be a read error: a sequence one base away is much more abundant. Given the absence of the conserved phenylalanine or tryptophan at the CDR3 end, a read error is likely.

This clonotype originated in a human donor in good health (CMV status not recorded). Some clones in this sample may be carry-over from other donors' samples. The chain uses TRBV12-3 or TRBV12-4 and TRBJ2-7; the D call may be TRBD1 or TRBD2 (5 bases each). The material sequenced was CD8+ T cells from cultured PBMCs, taken from culture after CMV antigen stimulation. The CDR3 DNA reads TGTGCCAGCAGTGAGGGGTCGGTTTACGAGCAGTACTCC. Protein product: CASSEGSVYEQYS.